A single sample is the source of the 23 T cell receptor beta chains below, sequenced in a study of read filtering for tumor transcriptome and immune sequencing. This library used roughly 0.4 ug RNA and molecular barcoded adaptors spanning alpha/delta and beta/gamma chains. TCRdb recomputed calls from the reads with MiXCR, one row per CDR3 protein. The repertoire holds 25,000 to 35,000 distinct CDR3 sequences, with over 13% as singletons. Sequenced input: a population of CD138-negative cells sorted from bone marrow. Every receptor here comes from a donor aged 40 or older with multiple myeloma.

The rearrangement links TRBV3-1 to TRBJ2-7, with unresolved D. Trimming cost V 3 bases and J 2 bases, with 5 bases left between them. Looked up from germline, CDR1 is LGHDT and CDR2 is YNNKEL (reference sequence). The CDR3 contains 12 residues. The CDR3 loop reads CASSQGPYEQYF. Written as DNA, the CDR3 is TGTGCCAGCAGCCAGGGCCCCTACGAGCAGTACTTC.

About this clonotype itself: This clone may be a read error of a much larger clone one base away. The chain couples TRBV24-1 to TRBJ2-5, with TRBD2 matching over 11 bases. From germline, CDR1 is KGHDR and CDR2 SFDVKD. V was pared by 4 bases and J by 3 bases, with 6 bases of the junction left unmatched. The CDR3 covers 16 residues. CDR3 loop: CATSDPRLAGKETQYF. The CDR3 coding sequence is TGTGCCACCAGTGACCCGAGACTAGCGGGAAAAGAGACCCAGTACTTC.

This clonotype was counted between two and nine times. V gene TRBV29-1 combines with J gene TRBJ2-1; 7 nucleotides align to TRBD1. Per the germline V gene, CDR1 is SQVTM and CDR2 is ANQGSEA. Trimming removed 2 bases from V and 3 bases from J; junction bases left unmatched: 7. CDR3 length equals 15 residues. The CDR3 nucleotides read TGCAGCGTTGAAAGGGGGCAGACCTACTACAATGAGCAGTTCTTC. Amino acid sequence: CSVERGQTYYNEQFF.

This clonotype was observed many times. CDR3 sequence: CARDLDRVDSPLHF. CDR3 coding DNA: TGTGCCAGGGACTTGGACAGGGTTGATTCACCCCTCCACTTT. The V and J genes are TRBV19 and TRBJ1-6; 8 bases are shared with TRBD1. The length of the CDR3 is 14 residues. Losses at the gene ends were 9 bases for V and 8 bases for J; bases not matched to a gene: 9. CDR1 is LNHDA, CDR2 SQIVND, per germline (reference sequence).

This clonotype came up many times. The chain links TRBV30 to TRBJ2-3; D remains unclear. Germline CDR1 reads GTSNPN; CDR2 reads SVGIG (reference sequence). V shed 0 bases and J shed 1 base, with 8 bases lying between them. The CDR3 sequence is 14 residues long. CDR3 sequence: CAWSVRGGTDTQYF. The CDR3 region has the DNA TGTGCCTGGAGTGTCCGTGGGGGCACAGATACGCAGTATTTT.

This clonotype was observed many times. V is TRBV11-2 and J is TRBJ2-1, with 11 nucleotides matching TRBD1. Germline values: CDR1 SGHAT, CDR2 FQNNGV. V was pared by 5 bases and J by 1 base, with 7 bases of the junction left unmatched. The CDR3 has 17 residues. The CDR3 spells CASSPLDRGLSYNEQFF. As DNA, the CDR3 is TGTGCCAGCAGCCCCTTGGACAGGGGGCTTTCCTACAATGAGCAGTTCTTC.

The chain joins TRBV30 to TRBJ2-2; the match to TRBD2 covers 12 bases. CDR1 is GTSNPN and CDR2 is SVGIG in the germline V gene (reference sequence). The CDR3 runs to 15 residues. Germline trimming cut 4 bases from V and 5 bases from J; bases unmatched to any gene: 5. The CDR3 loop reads CAWKLAGGYTGELFF. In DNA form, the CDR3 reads TGTGCCTGGAAACTAGCGGGAGGTTATACCGGGGAGCTGTTTTTT. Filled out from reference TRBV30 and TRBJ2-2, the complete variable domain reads SQTIHQWPATLVQPVGSPLSLECTVEGTSNPNLYWYRQAAGRGLQLLFYSVGIGQISSEVPQNLSASRPQDRQFILSSKKLLLSDSGFYLCAWKLAGGYTGELFFGEGSRLTVL.

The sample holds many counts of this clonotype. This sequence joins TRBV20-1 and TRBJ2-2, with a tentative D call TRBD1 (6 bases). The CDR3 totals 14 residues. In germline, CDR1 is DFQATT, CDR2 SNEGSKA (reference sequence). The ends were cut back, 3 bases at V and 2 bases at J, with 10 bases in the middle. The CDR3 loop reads CSARVTGNTGELFF. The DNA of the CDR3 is TGCAGTGCTAGGGTGACAGGCAACACCGGGGAGCTGTTTTTT.

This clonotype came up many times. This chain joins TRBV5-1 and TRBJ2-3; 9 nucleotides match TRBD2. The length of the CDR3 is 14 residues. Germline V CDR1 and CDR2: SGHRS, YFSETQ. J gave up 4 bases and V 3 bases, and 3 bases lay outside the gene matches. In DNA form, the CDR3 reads TGCGCCAGCAGCTCGCGGGAGGGCCCAGATACGCAGTATTTT. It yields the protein CASSSREGPDTQYF.

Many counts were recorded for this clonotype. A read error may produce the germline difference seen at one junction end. CDR3 region: CAWSIRDYGYTF. CDR3 nucleotides: TGTGCCTGGAGTATACGGGATTATGGCTACACCTTT. The J gene is TRBJ1-2, the V gene TRBV30, with D unresolved. The germline CDR1 and CDR2 sequences are GTSNPN and SVGIG (reference sequence). The CDR3 is made up of 12 amino acids.

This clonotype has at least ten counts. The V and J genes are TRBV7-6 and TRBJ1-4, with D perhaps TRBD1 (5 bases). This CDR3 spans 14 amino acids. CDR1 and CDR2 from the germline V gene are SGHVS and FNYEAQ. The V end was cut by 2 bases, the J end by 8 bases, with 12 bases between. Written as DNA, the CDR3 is TGTGCCAGCAGCTTATATGGGGCTGAAGAAAAACTGTTTTTT. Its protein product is CASSLYGAEEKLFF.

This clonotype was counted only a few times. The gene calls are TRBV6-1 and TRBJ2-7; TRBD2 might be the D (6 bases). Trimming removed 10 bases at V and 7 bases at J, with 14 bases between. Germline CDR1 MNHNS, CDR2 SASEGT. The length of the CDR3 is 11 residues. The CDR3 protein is CAMGSAGEQYF. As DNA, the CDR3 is TGTGCCATGGGAAGCGCGGGGGAGCAGTACTTC.

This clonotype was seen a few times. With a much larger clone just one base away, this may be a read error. The CDR3 reads CASSLPGQGENGQFF. The CDR3 nucleotides read TGTGCCAGCAGTTTACCTGGACAGGGAGAGAATGGGCAGTTCTTC. V gene TRBV12-3 or TRBV12-4 combines with J gene TRBJ2-1; TRBD1 agrees at 8 bases. The CDR3 spans 15 residues.

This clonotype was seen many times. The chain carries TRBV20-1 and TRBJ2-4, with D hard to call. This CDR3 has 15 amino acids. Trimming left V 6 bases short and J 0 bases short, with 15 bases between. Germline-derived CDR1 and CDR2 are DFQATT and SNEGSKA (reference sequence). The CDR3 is CSARSSVQAKNIQYF. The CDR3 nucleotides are TGCAGTGCCAGGAGCTCCGTACAAGCCAAAAACATTCAGTACTTC.

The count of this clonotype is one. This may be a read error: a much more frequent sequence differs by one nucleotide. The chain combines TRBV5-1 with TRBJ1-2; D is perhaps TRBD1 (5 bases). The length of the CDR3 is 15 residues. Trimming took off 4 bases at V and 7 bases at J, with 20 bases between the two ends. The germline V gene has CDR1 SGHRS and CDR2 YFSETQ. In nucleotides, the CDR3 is TGCGCCAGCAGCCCCGAGGCAGTGGGGGTTTTTGGCTACACCTTC. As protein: CASSPEAVGVFGYTF.

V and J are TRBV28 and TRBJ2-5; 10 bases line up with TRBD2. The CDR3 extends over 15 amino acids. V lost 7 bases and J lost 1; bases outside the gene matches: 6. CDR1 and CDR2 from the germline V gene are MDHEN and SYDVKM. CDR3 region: CASKGGTSAQETQYF. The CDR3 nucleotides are TGTGCCAGCAAGGGTGGGACTAGCGCCCAAGAGACCCAGTACTTC.

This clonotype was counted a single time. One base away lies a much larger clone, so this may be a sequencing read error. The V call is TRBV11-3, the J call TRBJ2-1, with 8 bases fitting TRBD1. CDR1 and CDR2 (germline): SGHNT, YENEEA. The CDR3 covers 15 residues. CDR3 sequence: CASSLEGTGHNEQSF. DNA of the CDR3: TGTGCCAGCAGCTTAGAAGGGACAGGACACAATGAGCAGTCCTTC.

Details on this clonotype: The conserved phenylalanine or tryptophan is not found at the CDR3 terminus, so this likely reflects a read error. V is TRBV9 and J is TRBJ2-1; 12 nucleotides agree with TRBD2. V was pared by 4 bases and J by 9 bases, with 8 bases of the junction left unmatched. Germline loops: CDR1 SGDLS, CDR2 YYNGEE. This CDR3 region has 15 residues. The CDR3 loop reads CASSTRTSGTTEQFS. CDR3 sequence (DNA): TGTGCCAGCAGCACGCGGACTAGCGGGACCACTGAGCAGTTCTCC.

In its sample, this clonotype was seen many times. The CDR3 protein is CASSRENEQFF. The DNA for the CDR3 is TGTGCCAGCTCACGGGAGAATGAGCAGTTCTTC. The chain is built from TRBV18 and TRBJ2-1; D might be TRBD2 (5 bases). The CDR3 contains 11 residues. CDR1 is KGHSH and CDR2 is LQKENI in the germline V gene. With 4 bases removed from V and 7 bases from J, the gap between germline ends came to 5 bases.

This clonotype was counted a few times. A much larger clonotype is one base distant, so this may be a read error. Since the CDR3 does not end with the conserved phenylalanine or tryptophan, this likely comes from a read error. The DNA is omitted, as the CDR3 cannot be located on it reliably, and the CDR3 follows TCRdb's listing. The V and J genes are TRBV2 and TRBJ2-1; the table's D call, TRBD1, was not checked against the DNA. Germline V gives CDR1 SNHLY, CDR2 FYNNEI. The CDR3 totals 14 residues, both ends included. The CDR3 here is CASTYWGTQGVKFL.

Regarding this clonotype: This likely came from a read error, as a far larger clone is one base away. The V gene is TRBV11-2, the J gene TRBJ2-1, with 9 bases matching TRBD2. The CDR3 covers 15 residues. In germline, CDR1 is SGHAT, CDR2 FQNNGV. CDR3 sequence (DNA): TGTGCCAGCAGCTTAGAAGCGGGAGGAAAGGAGGAGCAGTTGTTC. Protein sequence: CASSLEAGGKEEQLF.

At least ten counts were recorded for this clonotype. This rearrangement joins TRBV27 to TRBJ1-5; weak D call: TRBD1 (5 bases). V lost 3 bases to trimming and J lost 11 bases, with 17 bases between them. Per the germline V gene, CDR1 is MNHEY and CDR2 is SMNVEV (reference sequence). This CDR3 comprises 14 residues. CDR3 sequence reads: CASSFGREGRSQHF. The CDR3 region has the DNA TGTGCCAGCAGTTTCGGGCGGGAGGGACGGTCCCAGCATTTT.

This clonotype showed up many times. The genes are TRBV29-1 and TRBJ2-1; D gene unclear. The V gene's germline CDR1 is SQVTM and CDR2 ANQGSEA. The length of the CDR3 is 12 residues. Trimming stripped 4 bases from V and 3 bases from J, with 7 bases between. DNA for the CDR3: TGCAGCGTTGGTGGGGTCTACAATGAGCAGTTCTTC. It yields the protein CSVGGVYNEQFF.